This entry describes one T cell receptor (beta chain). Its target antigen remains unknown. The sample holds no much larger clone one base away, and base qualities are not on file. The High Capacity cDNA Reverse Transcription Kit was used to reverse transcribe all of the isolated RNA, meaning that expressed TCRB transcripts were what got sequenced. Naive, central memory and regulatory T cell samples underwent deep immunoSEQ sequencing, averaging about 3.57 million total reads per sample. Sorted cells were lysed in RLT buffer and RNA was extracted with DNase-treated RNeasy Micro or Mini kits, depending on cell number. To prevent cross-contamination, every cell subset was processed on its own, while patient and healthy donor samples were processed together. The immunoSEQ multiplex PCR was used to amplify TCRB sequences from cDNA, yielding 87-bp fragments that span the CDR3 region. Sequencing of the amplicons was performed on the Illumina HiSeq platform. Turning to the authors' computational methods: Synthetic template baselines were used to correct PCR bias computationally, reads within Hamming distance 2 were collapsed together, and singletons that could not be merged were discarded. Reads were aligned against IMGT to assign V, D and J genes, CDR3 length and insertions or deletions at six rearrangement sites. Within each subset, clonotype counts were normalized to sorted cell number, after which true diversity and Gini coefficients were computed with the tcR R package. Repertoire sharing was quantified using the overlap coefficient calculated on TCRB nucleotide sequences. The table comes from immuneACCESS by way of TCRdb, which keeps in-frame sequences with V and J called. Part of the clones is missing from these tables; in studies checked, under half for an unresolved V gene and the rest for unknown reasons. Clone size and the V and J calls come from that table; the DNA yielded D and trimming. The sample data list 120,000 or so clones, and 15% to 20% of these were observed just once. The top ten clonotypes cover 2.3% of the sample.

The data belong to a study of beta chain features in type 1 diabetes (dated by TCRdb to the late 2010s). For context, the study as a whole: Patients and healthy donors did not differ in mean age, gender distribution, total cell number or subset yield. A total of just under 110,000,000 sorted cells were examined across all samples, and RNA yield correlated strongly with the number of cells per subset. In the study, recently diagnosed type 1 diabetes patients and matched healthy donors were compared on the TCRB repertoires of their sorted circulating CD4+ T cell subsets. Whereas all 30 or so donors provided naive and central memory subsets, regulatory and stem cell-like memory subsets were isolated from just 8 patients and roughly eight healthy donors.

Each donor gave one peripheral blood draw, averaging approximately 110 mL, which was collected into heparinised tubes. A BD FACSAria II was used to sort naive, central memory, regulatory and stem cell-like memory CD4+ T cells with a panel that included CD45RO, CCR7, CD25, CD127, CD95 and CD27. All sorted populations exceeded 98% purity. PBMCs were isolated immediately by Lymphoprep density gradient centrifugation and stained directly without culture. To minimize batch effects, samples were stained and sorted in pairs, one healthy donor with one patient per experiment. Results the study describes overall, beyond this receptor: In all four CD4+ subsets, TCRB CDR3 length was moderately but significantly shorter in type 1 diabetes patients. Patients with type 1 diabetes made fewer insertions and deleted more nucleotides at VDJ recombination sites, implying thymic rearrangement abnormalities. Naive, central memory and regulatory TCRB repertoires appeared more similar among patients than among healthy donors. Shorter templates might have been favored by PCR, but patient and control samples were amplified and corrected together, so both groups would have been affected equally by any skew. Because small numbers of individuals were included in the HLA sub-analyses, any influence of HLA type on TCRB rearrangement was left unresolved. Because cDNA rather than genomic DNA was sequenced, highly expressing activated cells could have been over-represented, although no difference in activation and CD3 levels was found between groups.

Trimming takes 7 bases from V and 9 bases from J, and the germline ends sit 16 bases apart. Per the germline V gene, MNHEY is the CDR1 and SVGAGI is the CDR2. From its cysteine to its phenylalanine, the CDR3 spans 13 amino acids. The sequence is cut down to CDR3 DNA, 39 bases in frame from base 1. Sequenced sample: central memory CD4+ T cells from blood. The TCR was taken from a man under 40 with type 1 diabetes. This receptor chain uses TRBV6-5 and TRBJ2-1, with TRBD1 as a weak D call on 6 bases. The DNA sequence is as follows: TGTGCCAGCACTCACAACAGGGCATCTGAGCAGTTCTTC. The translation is CASTHNRASEQFF.